One sample yielded the 5 T cell receptor beta chains listed below, sequenced in a study of blood T cells in healthy people across ages. Together with a sample-barcoded 5' primer, a J-beta primer mix was included in a second PCR lasting about 6 to 11 cycles. TCRdb called the 5' RACE reads again in MiXCR, with one record for every CDR3 protein. The repertoire holds about 400,000 distinct CDR3 sequences, about half seen once, with 45% to 55% in the top ten. The sequencing input was blood. Receptor source: a man between 60 and 70 years old in good health.

The V and J genes are TRBV5-1 and TRBJ2-7; D not certain. V gave up 5 bases and J gave up 7 bases, with 25 bases separating them. CDR3 length: 16 amino acids. Germline CDR1 is SGHRS and CDR2 is YFSETQ. The CDR3 nucleotides are TGCGCCAGCAGTCATGTGCTAAGTGCCGGAATGGGGGAGCAGTACTTC. Translated, it gives CASSHVLSAGMGEQYF.

The rearrangement joins TRBV20-1 to TRBJ1-4, with D unclear. V lost 6 bases and J 8 bases, leaving 16 bases between the germline ends. The CDR3 consists of 13 residues. Germline lookup yields CDR1 DFQATT and CDR2 SNEGSKA (reference sequence). The CDR3, as DNA: TGCAGTGCCCCCGGGGAGAGTGGGGAAAAACTGTTTTTT. Translated: CSAPGESGEKLFF.

This chain uses TRBV12-3 or TRBV12-4 with TRBJ2-3, with D perhaps matching TRBD2 (5 bases). The CDR3 loop spans 14 amino acids. The V end lost 3 bases, the J end lost 4 bases, and 11 bases lay between the germline ends. The CDR3 DNA reads as TGTGCCAGCAGTTTTTCGTCCGGGGCAGATACGCAGTATTTT. It specifies CASSFSSGADTQYF.

The chain recombines TRBV20-1 with TRBJ2-4; 10 bases match TRBD2. V shed 2 bases, J shed 6 bases, and the junction held 1 base outside the gene matches. Germline assignment: CDR1 DFQATT and CDR2 SNEGSKA (reference sequence). The CDR3 contains 13 residues. CDR3 sequence: CSARRTSGNIQYF. The DNA of the CDR3 is TGCAGTGCTAGAAGGACTAGCGGAAACATTCAGTACTTC.

The rearrangement links TRBV7-8 to TRBJ2-3; weak D call: TRBD2 (6 bases). V was pared by 0 bases and J by 6 bases, with 10 bases between. The CDR3 sequence is 14 residues long. Germline CDR1 and CDR2: SGHVS and FQNEAQ. The CDR3 coding sequence is TGTGCCAGCAGCTTAGCCCTCACTAGCGATACGCAGTATTTT. Its protein product is CASSLALTSDTQYF.